This T cell receptor beta chain derives from a study of T cell clonotyping in hematopoietic cell transplantation. Study-wide points: CD4 and CD8 repertoire contributions could not be separated without sorting.

Trimming removed 6 bases at V and 8 bases at J, with 25 bases between. The V gene's germline CDR1 is MGHRA and CDR2 YSYEKL. The CDR3 runs 16 residues. The assay was immunoSEQ multiplex PCR, and TCRdb's table has in-frame clones only and misses some. Among about 41,000 clones listed, about 95% were seen once. Concerning this clone itself: Its specificity is not known.

The clonotype originates from a man aged 25 to 45 in good health. Some clones in this sample may be carry-over from other donors' samples. The gene calls are TRBV4-1 and TRBJ1-2, with a tentative D call TRBD1 (6 bases). Sequenced sample: peripheral blood mononuclear cells. The CDR3 coding sequence is TGCGCCAGCAGACGCGGGCCAGGGGATATTTCGGGGGGCTACACCTTC. Amino acids: CASRRGPGDISGGYTF.